This entry lists 20 T cell receptor beta chains sequenced from one sample in a study of shared clonotypes between healthy human individuals. Profiled with immunoSEQ multiplex PCR; TCRdb holds only in-frame clones, not every one. This table has around 1,100,000 clones, approximately 77% appearing once. What was sequenced was memory CD4+ T cells from PBMCs. As to subset: CD45RA-negative fraction. These receptors were obtained from a man aged 18 to 30 in good health. Some clones in this sample may be carry-over from other donors' samples.

This sequence joins TRBV28 and TRBJ2-7; D not resolved. Germline V lookup: CDR1 MDHEN, CDR2 SYDVKM. Deletions cut 4 bases from V and 1 base from J, with 17 bases between. The CDR3 has 16 residues. The DNA of the CDR3 is TGTGCCAGCAGTTCCTTTAGGCTTTCTACTTCCTACGAGCAGTACTTC. Amino acid sequence: CASSSFRLSTSYEQYF.

This chain's CDR3 is CASSLGAGESDTQYF. In DNA form, the CDR3 reads TGCGCCAGCAGCTTGGGGGCAGGGGAGAGCGATACGCAGTATTTT. The rearrangement uses TRBV5-1 and TRBJ2-3, with a tentative D call TRBD1 (6 bases). The germline gives CDR1 SGHRS, CDR2 YFSETQ. The CDR3 length is 15 residues. Trimming shortened V by 0 bases and J by 6 bases, and 14 bases separated the two germline ends.

This chain joins TRBV5-1 and TRBJ1-2; 7 bases fit TRBD1. CDR3 size: 15 residues. The V segment lost 4 bases and the J segment 3 bases; nucleotides outside the gene matches: 9. Germline V gene sequence: CDR1 SGHRS, CDR2 YFSETQ. CDR3 protein: CASSASPGTDYGYTF. DNA of the CDR3: TGCGCCAGCAGCGCCTCACCCGGGACAGACTATGGCTACACCTTC. Variable domain in full (rest from reference TRBV5-1 and TRBJ1-2): KAGVTQTPRYLIKTRGQQVTLSCSPISGHRSVSWYQQTPGQGLQFLFEYFSETQRNKGNFPGRFSGRQFSNSRSEMNVSTLELGDSALYLCASSASPGTDYGYTFGSGTRLTVV.

This clone was counted only a few times. The J gene is TRBJ1-2, the V gene TRBV11-2, with unresolved D. The CDR3 contains 15 residues. The germline gives CDR1 SGHAT, CDR2 FQNNGV. Between the trimmed V and J ends, which lost 5 bases and 8 bases, there was a span of 21 bases. In DNA form, the CDR3 reads TGTGCCAGCAGCCCTGGCCGGGGAAGAGGCTCCGGCTACACCTTC. Its translation: CASSPGRGRGSGYTF. The whole variable domain, filled in from reference TRBV11-2 and TRBJ1-2, reads EAGVAQSPRYKIIEKRQSVAFWCNPISGHATLYWYQQILGQGPKLLIQFQNNGVVDDSQLPKDRFSAERLKGVDSTLKIQPAKLEDSAVYLCASSPGRGRGSGYTFGSGTRLTVV.

V gene TRBV25-1 combines with J gene TRBJ2-1; D uncertain. The CDR3 is 14 residues long. The ends were cut back, 3 bases at V and 6 bases at J, with 12 bases in the middle. CDR1 and CDR2 from the germline V gene are MGHDK and SYGVNS. The CDR3 bases are TGTGCCAGCAGTGAGCGGAGCCTGGGCAATGAGCAGTTCTTC. This gives the protein CASSERSLGNEQFF.

This clone was seen a handful of times. The chain joins TRBV6-1 to TRBJ1-6; 7 bases line up with TRBD1. Germline lookup yields CDR1 MNHNS and CDR2 SASEGT. This CDR3 is built from 14 residues. V was clipped by 6 bases and J by 9 bases; unmatched bases: 8. The CDR3 DNA reads as TGTGCCAGCAGAGACAGGGTTCAAAGTTCACCCCTCCACTTT. Translation: CASRDRVQSSPLHF.

The rearrangement joins TRBV11-2 to TRBJ1-1; D may be TRBD1 (6 bases). The ends were cut back, 4 bases at V and 5 bases at J, with 17 bases in the middle. Germline V lookup: CDR1 SGHAT, CDR2 FQNNGV. The CDR3 loop spans 15 amino acids. The CDR3 DNA follows: TGTGCCAGCAGCTCCGTTCAGGGGCTGGGTACTGAAGCTTTCTTT. It translates to CASSSVQGLGTEAFF.

This chain joins TRBV5-4 and TRBJ1-3; D is unclear. The germline CDR1 and CDR2 sequences are SGHNT and YYREEE (reference sequence). The ends were cut back, 0 bases at V and 0 bases at J, with 7 bases in the middle. This CDR3 is 15 amino acids long. DNA for the CDR3: TGTGCCAGCAGCTTGGGGGGTTCCTCTGGAAACACCATATATTTT. It codes for CASSLGGSSGNTIYF.

The rearrangement links TRBV27 to TRBJ2-7, with 10 bases that match TRBD2. V dropped 0 bases and J dropped 2; count of bases not matched to a gene: 4. Germline V gene lookup returns CDR1 MNHEY and CDR2 SMNVEV (reference sequence). The CDR3 totals 16 residues. CDR3 sequence (DNA): TGTGCCAGCAGTTTATCGTGGACTAGCGGAGCCTACGAGCAGTACTTC. This codes for CASSLSWTSGAYEQYF.

This chain joins TRBV5-1 and TRBJ2-5, with 7 bases that match TRBD1. The CDR3 is 14 residues long. V dropped 5 bases and J dropped 5; count of bases not matched to a gene: 9. Germline V lookup: CDR1 SGHRS, CDR2 YFSETQ. The DNA of the CDR3 is TGCGCCAGCAGATCCGACAGGGTTGACGAGACCCAGTACTTC. Protein product: CASRSDRVDETQYF.

The V and J genes are TRBV4-2 and TRBJ2-1; D gene unclear. CDR3 size: 15 residues. Germline V gene lookup returns CDR1 LGHNA and CDR2 YNFKEQ. Deletions cut 4 bases from V and 1 base from J, with 11 bases between. The CDR3 nucleotides read TGTGCCAGCAGCCCGGAGTACGGGTCCTACAATGAGCAGTTCTTC. Protein product: CASSPEYGSYNEQFF.

The chain employs TRBV28 and TRBJ2-3, with 11 bases identical to TRBD2. V lost 7 bases, J lost 8 bases, and 11 bases stayed unmatched. The CDR3 covers 15 residues. From germline, CDR1 is MDHEN and CDR2 SYDVKM. CDR3 in DNA: TGTGCCAGCACCTCCCGGCTAGCGGGAGGAGGTACGCAGTATTTT. This encodes CASTSRLAGGGTQYF.

Many counts were recorded for this clone. The chain couples TRBV7-6 to TRBJ2-3; perhaps TRBD2 as D (5 bases). Deletions cut 7 bases from V and 3 bases from J, with 14 bases between. Germline V gene data show CDR1 as SGHVS and CDR2 as FNYEAQ. The CDR3 consists of 14 residues. The CDR3 DNA sequence: TGTGCCAGCACGAGGCGGGCCGGTACAGATACGCAGTATTTT. Encoded protein: CASTRRAGTDTQYF. Full variable domain (outside the CDR3, taken from reference TRBV7-6 and TRBJ2-3): GAGVSQSPRYKVTKRGQDVALRCDPISGHVSLYWYRQALGQGPEFLTYFNYEAQQDKSGLPNDRFSAERPEGSISTLTIQRTEQRDSAMYRCASTRRAGTDTQYFGPGTRLTVL.

The chain has TRBV28 and TRBJ2-3; 15 positions agree with TRBD2. The V segment lost 8 bases and the J segment 0 bases; nucleotides outside the gene matches: 9. Per germline, CDR1 MDHEN and CDR2 SYDVKM. This CDR3 has 18 amino acids. As DNA, the CDR3 is TGTGCCAGCTGGGGACTAGCGGGAGGATCCTCTAGCACAGATACGCAGTATTTT. Translated, it gives CASWGLAGGSSSTDTQYF.

This sequence joins TRBV27 and TRBJ1-2; D gene uncertain. CDR1 is MNHEY, CDR2 SMNVEV, per germline (reference sequence). Trimming left V 0 bases short and J 4 bases short, with 9 bases between. The CDR3 is made up of 14 amino acids. This chain's CDR3 is CASSLSRRGYGYTF. CDR3 DNA: TGTGCCAGCAGTTTATCGCGCAGAGGCTATGGCTACACCTTC.

This sequence joins TRBV5-1 and TRBJ2-7; TRBD2 agrees at 9 bases. This CDR3 has 14 residues. The germline V gene has CDR1 SGHRS and CDR2 YFSETQ. V was clipped by 3 bases and J by 7 bases; unmatched bases: 8. The CDR3 reads CASSSLAGAGEQYF. The CDR3 DNA is TGCGCCAGCAGCTCCTTAGCGGGAGCGGGTGAGCAGTACTTC.

The chain has TRBV28 and TRBJ2-2; the D is unclear. Trimming shortened V by 6 bases and J by 8 bases, and 16 bases separated the two germline ends. There are 14 residues in the CDR3. Germline V lookup: CDR1 MDHEN, CDR2 SYDVKM. CDR3 bases: TGTGCCAGCAGCCCCGGATCCTTGACGGGGGAGCTGTTTTTT. Its translation: CASSPGSLTGELFF.

This clone was seen more than once but under ten times. The chain carries TRBV28 and TRBJ2-7; possible D gene TRBD2, 5 bases. The CDR3 contains 15 residues. V lost 4 bases and J lost 4, with 17 bases in between. Germline V lookup: CDR1 MDHEN, CDR2 SYDVKM. CDR3 DNA: TGTGCCAGCAGTTCCGGTTCTGACGGACTTTACGAGCAGTACTTC. Protein sequence: CASSSGSDGLYEQYF.

This chain links TRBV6-1 with TRBJ1-2; 8 bases match TRBD1. The length of the CDR3 is 12 residues. With V trimmed by 7 bases and J by 8 bases, 6 bases remained unmatched. Germline CDR1 reads MNHNS; CDR2 reads SASEGT. The CDR3 loop is CASTRDRRGYTF. The CDR3 DNA follows: TGTGCCAGCACTCGGGACAGGAGGGGCTACACCTTC.

This chain connects TRBV10-1 to TRBJ2-7, with D uncertain. CDR1 and CDR2 (germline): WNHNN, SYGVQD (reference sequence). The CDR3 contains 13 residues. With 5 bases removed from V and 5 bases from J, the gap between germline ends came to 13 bases. CDR3 in DNA: TGCGCCAGCAGTCAGAAATATGCCGACGAGCAGTACTTC. It encodes CASSQKYADEQYF.